Described below is a single TCR beta chain sequence and its context. The source of the sample is a study of cytomegalovirus exposure and HLA in healthy donors. V lost 6 bases and J 2 bases, leaving 11 bases between the germline ends. This CDR3 contains 13 residues. Germline V gives CDR1 SQVTM, CDR2 ANQGSEA. The PCR used 60 Vbeta and 13 Jbeta primers. Per the original methods: There were about 86 million unique TCR beta chains by a later count, and approximately 10 million of them were shared. Assay used: immunoSEQ multiplex PCR; TCRdb lists only in-frame clones, some missing. Clone size and the V and J calls come from that table; the DNA yielded D and trimming. The repertoire includes about 94,000 clones, over 70% of them detected once, and under 25% sits in the top ten.

Sequenced material: PBMCs. This chain connects TRBV29-1 to TRBJ1-3, with D possibly matching TRBD1 (6 bases). This receptor was obtained from a man aged 25 to 40 in good health and CMV-seropositive. The chain's CDR3 is CSVDRLTGNTIYF. The CDR3 DNA reads TGCAGCGTAGACAGGTTGACTGGAAACACCATATATTTT.